A single sample gave rise to the 20 T cell receptor beta chains below, sequenced in a study of blood T cell repertoires in COVID-19. Data came from immunoSEQ multiplex PCR; TCRdb stores just in-frame clones and leaves some out. The sample shows nearly 50,000 clones, 70% to 90% of them seen only once. The source material was peripheral blood. The receptors shown here come from a woman aged 55-69 years with acute or convalescent COVID-19.

This chain uses TRBV18 with TRBJ1-1; tentative D call: TRBD1 (6 bases). The CDR3 is 14 residues long. V dropped 3 bases and J dropped 1 base, with 9 bases sitting between them. Germline loops: CDR1 KGHSH, CDR2 LQKENI. CDR3 bases: TGTGCCAGCTCACCCCAGACAGGGAACACTGAAGCTTTCTTT. Translation gives CASSPQTGNTEAFF.

The chain carries TRBV11-2 and TRBJ1-2; 7 bases fit TRBD1. The length of the CDR3 is 16 residues. Germline V gene sequence: CDR1 SGHAT, CDR2 FQNNGV. Losses at the gene ends were 5 bases for V and 4 bases for J; bases not matched to a gene: 13. The CDR3 sequence is CASSINPGTAGYGYTF. The CDR3 nucleotides read TGTGCCAGCAGCATAAATCCCGGGACAGCGGGCTATGGCTACACCTTC.

The chain combines TRBV6-4 with TRBJ2-1; 7 bases fit TRBD2. Trimming at V came to 5 bases and at J to 4 bases, leaving 5 bases not matched to a gene. Germline V gives CDR1 MRHNA, CDR2 SNTAGT. CDR3 size: 14 residues. The CDR3 DNA is TGTGCCAGCAGTTACAGCGGGATTTACAATGAGCAGTTCTTC. Protein: CASSYSGIYNEQFF.

This clone showed up just once. The chain carries TRBV3-1 (or the pseudogene TRBV3-2) and TRBJ2-5; 11 bases fit TRBD2. V gave up 0 bases and J gave up 7 bases; unmatched junction bases: 10. The CDR3 is made up of 17 amino acids. Germline CDR1 reads LGHDT; CDR2 reads YNNKEL (reference sequence). This CDR3 reads CASSQDGASGGRRTQYF. In DNA form, the CDR3 reads TGTGCCAGCAGCCAAGACGGTGCTAGCGGGGGGCGGCGGACCCAGTACTTC.

CDR3 sequence: CASSQDIGRGWNTEAFF. DNA for the CDR3: TGTGCCAGCAGCCAAGATATAGGCAGGGGATGGAACACTGAAGCTTTCTTT. The rearrangement links TRBV3-1 (or the pseudogene TRBV3-2) to TRBJ1-1, with D tentatively TRBD1 (6 bases). Germline assignment: CDR1 LGHDT and CDR2 YNNKEL (reference sequence). There are 17 residues in the CDR3. V lost 0 bases, J lost 1 base, and 15 bases lay in between.

The count of this clone is one. The chain couples TRBV2 to TRBJ2-2, with D tentatively TRBD2 (5 bases). The CDR3 runs to 15 residues. The germline V and J ends were trimmed by 0 bases and 8 bases, with 13 bases remaining between them. Germline-derived CDR1 and CDR2 are SNHLY and FYNNEI. In nucleotides, the CDR3 is TGTGCCAGCAGTGAAGCGACTACCTCCCGGGGGGAGCTGTTTTTT. Protein product: CASSEATTSRGELFF.

The chain recombines TRBV19 with TRBJ1-6; D gene unclear. Germline CDR1 LNHDA, CDR2 SQIVND (reference sequence). V lost 4 bases and J lost 7, with 11 bases in between. This CDR3 comprises 14 residues. The CDR3 nucleotides are TGTGCCAGTAGTACAAGACGGGAGAATTCACCCCTCCACTTT. Translating gives CASSTRRENSPLHF.

The chain links TRBV4-3 to TRBJ1-2; TRBD1 aligns across 7 bases. V lost 0 bases, J lost 7 bases, and 5 bases stayed unmatched. The CDR3 is 14 amino acids. Germline V lookup: CDR1 LGHNA, CDR2 YSLEER. The chain's CDR3 is CASSQDLQGSGYTF. The CDR3, as DNA: TGCGCCAGCAGCCAAGATCTACAGGGGTCTGGCTACACCTTC.

V and J are TRBV29-1 and TRBJ2-5, with a weak D call TRBD2 (6 bases). Germline CDR1 reads SQVTM; CDR2 reads ANQGSEA. The V gene lost 0 bases and the J gene lost 4 bases, with 15 bases spanning the gap. The CDR3 runs 15 residues. Here the CDR3 reads CSVEEGAGTGETQYF. The CDR3 DNA is TGCAGCGTTGAAGAAGGGGCAGGGACTGGAGAGACCCAGTACTTC.

J is TRBJ2-3 and V is TRBV7-3; 8 bases fit TRBD2. The germline V gene has CDR1 SGHTA and CDR2 FQGTGA. J lost 1 base, V lost 5 bases, and 8 bases had no gene match. The CDR3 has 16 amino acids. CDR3 region: CASSPIGGEGTDTQYF. The CDR3 bases are TGTGCCAGCAGCCCGATCGGGGGGGAAGGCACAGATACGCAGTATTTT.

The rearrangement joins TRBV3-1 (or the pseudogene TRBV3-2) to TRBJ2-5, with TRBD2 matching 7 bases. With 4 bases clipped from V and 5 bases from J, the junction kept 4 bases outside the gene matches. The CDR3 has 13 residues. Germline-derived CDR1 and CDR2 are LGHDT and YNNKEL (reference sequence). The CDR3 bases are TGTGCCAGCAGCCCTACGGGGGGTGAGACCCAGTACTTC. This codes for CASSPTGGETQYF.

The chain combines TRBV30 with TRBJ1-4, with 9 bases aligning to TRBD1. Trimming took 0 bases from V and 8 from J; bases not matched to a gene: 7. The germline CDR1 and CDR2 sequences are GTSNPN and SVGIG (reference sequence). The CDR3 is 15 amino acids. The CDR3 reads CAWSVVGTGPEKLFF. The CDR3 DNA reads as TGTGCCTGGAGTGTAGTTGGGACAGGGCCCGAAAAACTGTTTTTT.

The rearrangement links TRBV7-6 to TRBJ2-6, with 7 nucleotides matching TRBD2. This CDR3 is built from 14 residues. Germline V CDR1 and CDR2: SGHVS, FNYEAQ. V gave up 5 bases and J gave up 11 bases; unmatched junction bases: 9. The CDR3 DNA is TGTGCCAGCAGCCCCGGGGGGTTCGGGCACGTCCTGACTTTC. Protein sequence: CASSPGGFGHVLTF.

The genes are TRBV3-1 (or the pseudogene TRBV3-2) and TRBJ2-2, with D maybe TRBD1 (5 bases). Germline V gene data show CDR1 as LGHDT and CDR2 as YNNKEL (reference sequence). CDR3 length: 16 amino acids. V lost 1 base and J 4 bases, leaving 13 bases between the germline ends. The CDR3 spells CASSQALGPGTGELFF. Written as DNA, the CDR3 is TGTGCCAGCAGCCAAGCTTTGGGGCCGGGCACCGGGGAGCTGTTTTTT.

The chain joins TRBV15 to TRBJ2-1; 12 bases line up with TRBD2. The junction had 6 bases not matched to a gene; V was cut back by 3 bases and J by 9 bases. CDR1 is LNHNV, CDR2 YYDKDF, per germline (reference sequence). The CDR3 has 15 amino acids. The CDR3 bases are TGTGCCACCAGCAGTACTAGCGGGAGGTCGGGTGAGCAGTTCTTC. This sequence encodes CATSSTSGRSGEQFF.

This rearrangement joins TRBV2 to TRBJ2-1; the match to TRBD2 covers 12 bases. The CDR3 has 15 amino acids. The V and J ends lost 2 bases and 8 bases, in that order; junction bases with no gene match: 4. The V gene's germline CDR1 is SNHLY and CDR2 FYNNEI. In nucleotides, the CDR3 is TGTGCCAGCAGTGAACGGACTAGCGGGGTAGATGAGCAGTTCTTC. Its translation: CASSERTSGVDEQFF. The full variable domain, with the rest looked up from reference TRBV2 and TRBJ2-1, is EPEVTQTPSHQVTQMGQEVILRCVPISNHLYFYWYRQILGQKVEFLVSFYNNEISEKSEIFDDQFSVERPDGSNFTLKIRSTKLEDSAMYFCASSERTSGVDEQFFGPGTRLTVL.

This chain connects TRBV3-1 (or the pseudogene TRBV3-2) to TRBJ1-1; weak D call: TRBD1 (5 bases). The CDR3 spans 13 residues. Trimming removed 1 base from V and 10 bases from J, with 13 bases in between. Germline V CDR1 and CDR2: LGHDT, YNNKEL (reference sequence). DNA of the CDR3: TGTGCCAGCAGCCAAGCGTCTCTTCAGGGAGCTTTCTTT. Residues: CASSQASLQGAFF.

The gene calls are TRBV19 and TRBJ2-5, with 9 nucleotides matching TRBD2. Germline V lookup: CDR1 LNHDA, CDR2 SQIVND (reference sequence). V was clipped by 3 bases and J by 1 base; unmatched bases: 3. This CDR3 contains 15 residues. CDR3 bases: TGTGCCAGTAGTATCCAGCGGGGGGTCCAAGAGACCCAGTACTTC. Translated: CASSIQRGVQETQYF.

The gene calls are TRBV19 and TRBJ2-7; 8 bases align to TRBD1. V lost 5 bases, J lost 0 bases, and 3 bases stayed unmatched. The CDR3 is made up of 14 amino acids. Per the germline V gene, CDR1 is LNHDA and CDR2 is SQIVND (reference sequence). The CDR3 region is CASSSTGVSYEQYF. CDR3 sequence (DNA): TGTGCCAGTAGTTCGACAGGGGTCTCCTACGAGCAGTACTTC.

CDR3 sequence (DNA): TGTGCCAGCAGTCGCCGGACTAGGCGGGACCAGTATTTT. Protein sequence: CASSRRTRRDQYF. This chain joins TRBV6-2 or TRBV6-3 and TRBJ2-3; TRBD2 aligns across 7 bases. V shed 5 bases and J 12 bases; nucleotides not matched to a gene: 11. Germline values: CDR1 MNHEY, CDR2 SVGEGT. This CDR3 is 13 amino acids long.